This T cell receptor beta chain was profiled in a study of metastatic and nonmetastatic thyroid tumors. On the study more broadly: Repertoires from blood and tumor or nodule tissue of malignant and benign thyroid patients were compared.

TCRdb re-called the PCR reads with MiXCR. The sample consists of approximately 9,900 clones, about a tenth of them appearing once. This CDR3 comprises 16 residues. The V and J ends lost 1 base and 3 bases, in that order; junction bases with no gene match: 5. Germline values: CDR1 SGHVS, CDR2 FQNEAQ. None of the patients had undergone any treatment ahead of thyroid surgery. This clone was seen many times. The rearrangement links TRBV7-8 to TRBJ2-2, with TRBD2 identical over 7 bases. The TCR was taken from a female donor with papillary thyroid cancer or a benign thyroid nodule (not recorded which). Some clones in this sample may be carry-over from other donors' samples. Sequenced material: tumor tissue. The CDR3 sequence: CASSLEAGRDTGELFF. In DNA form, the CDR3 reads TGTGCCAGCAGCTTAGAAGCGGGGCGTGACACCGGGGAGCTGTTTTTT.